Shown below are 29 T cell receptor beta chains from a single sample sequenced in a study of OX40 agonist ivuxolimab in advanced cancers. The protocol was immunoSEQ multiplex PCR, while the TCRdb copy is restricted to in-frame clones and leaves out a portion. The data hold nearly 80,000 clones, with around 94% observed a single time. The starting material was CD4+ or CD8+ T cells sorted from blood, obtained in a trial of the OX40 agonist ivuxolimab. The receptor source for this set is an adult with an advanced solid tumor such as melanoma, head and neck, liver or kidney cancer.

V is TRBV28 and J is TRBJ2-7, with D uncertain. The CDR3 extends over 11 amino acids. The germline V gene encodes CDR1 MDHEN and CDR2 SYDVKM. V lost 8 bases to trimming and J lost 0 bases, with 5 bases between them. The CDR3 spells CASATSYEQYF. The CDR3 DNA is TGTGCCAGCGCGACCTCCTACGAGCAGTACTTC.

This clone was detected a few times. This chain links TRBV7-9 with TRBJ1-4; D uncertain. Germline V CDR1 and CDR2: SEHNR, FQNEAQ (reference sequence). The CDR3 runs to 14 residues. Trimming took off 3 bases at V and 7 bases at J, with 12 bases between the two ends. The DNA for the CDR3 is TGTGCCAGCAGCTTGGGCACGGGCGGTGAAAAACTGTTTTTT. Encoded protein: CASSLGTGGEKLFF.

This clone was observed a single time. The chain carries TRBV7-9 and TRBJ1-2, with 9 bases that match TRBD1. V lost 4 bases to trimming and J lost 6 bases; unmatched junction nucleotides: 6. Per the germline V gene, CDR1 is SEHNR and CDR2 is FQNEAQ (reference sequence). The CDR3 length is 14 residues. Written as DNA, the CDR3 is TGTGCCAGCAGCTCGGGACAGGGACTTCATGGCTACACCTTC. Amino acid sequence: CASSSGQGLHGYTF.

V gene TRBV4-3 combines with J gene TRBJ2-7, with 11 bases aligning to TRBD1. CDR1 is LGHNA and CDR2 is YSLEER in the germline V gene. This CDR3 comprises 15 residues. With V trimmed by 4 bases and J by 5 bases, 7 bases remained unmatched. CDR3 DNA sequence: TGCGCCAGCAGCCTGAAGGACAGGGGGCTGAACGAGCAGTACTTC. Amino acids: CASSLKDRGLNEQYF.

The chain combines TRBV7-3 with TRBJ2-1; no definite D call. The V and J ends lost 5 bases and 7 bases respectively, with 12 bases between them. Germline CDR1 and CDR2: SGHTA and FQGTGA. This CDR3 contains 13 residues. The CDR3 DNA sequence: TGTGCCAGCAGCCCTATTAGTTCTAATGAGCAGTTCTTC. It specifies CASSPISSNEQFF. The variable domain in full, completed from reference TRBV7-3 and TRBJ2-1, reads GAGVSQTPSNKVTEKGKYVELRCDPISGHTALYWYRQSLGQGPEFLIYFQGTGAADDSGLPNDRFFAVRPEGSVSTLKIQRTERGDSAVYLCASSPISSNEQFFGPGTRLTVL.

This rearrangement joins TRBV15 to TRBJ2-7; D possibly corresponds to TRBD2 (6 bases). Germline loops: CDR1 LNHNV, CDR2 YYDKDF (reference sequence). This CDR3 is built from 16 residues. The ends were cut back, 0 bases at V and 4 bases at J, with 16 bases in the middle. The chain's CDR3 is CATSRDRGESGYEQYF. The CDR3 bases are TGTGCCACCAGCAGAGATAGGGGAGAGAGCGGGTACGAGCAGTACTTC.

The genes are TRBV5-5 and TRBJ2-7; D is possibly TRBD1 (5 bases). Germline values: CDR1 SGHKS, CDR2 YYEKEE (reference sequence). The CDR3 is 12 residues long. With 0 bases removed from V and 5 bases from J, the gap between germline ends came to 6 bases. CDR3 in amino acids: CASSLVGDEQYF. The CDR3 coding sequence is TGTGCCAGCAGCTTGGTAGGGGACGAGCAGTACTTC.

The table lists this clone with a count of one. The gene calls are TRBV5-5 and TRBJ2-1; a weak D match, TRBD1 (6 bases). Trimming cost V 2 bases and J 8 bases, with 17 bases left between them. The CDR3 runs to 15 residues. Germline-derived CDR1 and CDR2 are SGHKS and YYEKEE (reference sequence). The CDR3 reads CASSFGAGDGDEQFF. DNA for the CDR3: TGTGCCAGCAGCTTTGGCGCAGGGGATGGAGATGAGCAGTTCTTC.

The rearrangement uses TRBV9 and TRBJ2-2; D unclear. Trimming removed 0 bases from V and 7 bases from J, with 7 bases in between. This CDR3 spans 13 amino acids. CDR1 is SGDLS and CDR2 is YYNGEE in the germline V gene. CDR3 loop: CASSVGWGGELFF. In DNA, the CDR3 is TGTGCCAGCAGCGTAGGGTGGGGCGGGGAGCTGTTTTTT.

V and J are TRBV4-3 and TRBJ2-7; no reliable D call. Trimming took off 4 bases at V and 0 bases at J, with 7 bases between the two ends. CDR1 LGHNA and CDR2 YSLEER come from the germline V gene. There are 13 residues in the CDR3. DNA for the CDR3: TGCGCCAGCAGCCCCGGCAGCTCCTACGAGCAGTACTTC. It specifies CASSPGSSYEQYF.

The genes are TRBV19 and TRBJ2-7, with 7 positions matching TRBD2. Trimming at V came to 3 bases and at J to 5 bases, leaving 19 bases not matched to a gene. CDR1 and CDR2 (germline): LNHDA, SQIVND (reference sequence). The length of the CDR3 is 18 residues. The CDR3 is CASSMFGQTGGGPNEQYF. CDR3 nucleotide sequence: TGTGCCAGTAGTATGTTCGGCCAAACGGGAGGAGGTCCCAACGAGCAGTACTTC.

A single count supports this clone. The rearrangement joins TRBV4-3 to TRBJ2-1; 16 nucleotides align to TRBD2. The CDR3 is 14 residues long. J gave up 8 bases and V 10 bases, and 5 bases lay outside the gene matches. CDR1 LGHNA and CDR2 YSLEER come from the germline V gene. The CDR3 nucleotides read TGCGCCACCTCGGGACTAGCGGGAGGGCATGAGCAGTTCTTC. Encoded protein: CATSGLAGGHEQFF.

The CDR3 sequence is CSVRDRVSYEQYF. For the CDR3, the DNA is TGCAGCGTCCGCGACAGGGTCTCCTACGAGCAGTACTTC. The V gene is TRBV29-1, the J gene TRBJ2-7; 7 bases agree with TRBD1. Unmatched junction bases numbered 5, after V lost 6 bases and J lost 0 bases. The CDR3 sequence is 13 residues long. CDR1 and CDR2 from the germline V gene are SQVTM and ANQGSEA.

This clone was detected only once. V and J are TRBV6-1 and TRBJ1-6, with unresolved D. The CDR3 runs 16 residues. V shed 4 bases and J shed 5 bases, with 15 bases lying between them. CDR1 and CDR2 from the germline V gene are MNHNS and SASEGT. CDR3 residues: CASSAYQRADNSPLHF. The CDR3 bases are TGTGCCAGCAGTGCCTACCAGAGGGCCGATAATTCACCCCTCCACTTT.

The V and J genes are TRBV7-9 and TRBJ1-1, with D unresolved. The germline CDR1 and CDR2 sequences are SEHNR and FQNEAQ (reference sequence). V lost 5 bases, J lost 7 bases, and 11 bases lay in between. The CDR3 extends over 12 amino acids. The CDR3 reads CASSLDPVEAFF. Written as DNA, the CDR3 is TGTGCCAGCAGCCTCGACCCCGTTGAAGCTTTCTTT.

The chain joins TRBV11-2 to TRBJ2-7, with 14 bases that match TRBD2. CDR1 is SGHAT and CDR2 is FQNNGV in the germline V gene. The CDR3 is made up of 17 amino acids. The J segment lost 0 bases and the V segment lost 3 bases, leaving 4 bases of the junction unmatched. The CDR3 region is CASSFRLAGGSSYEQYF. The CDR3 DNA is TGTGCCAGCAGCTTTAGACTAGCGGGGGGGAGCTCCTACGAGCAGTACTTC.

This chain links TRBV11-2 with TRBJ2-7; 7 bases are a match to TRBD2. V was clipped by 5 bases and J by 0 bases; unmatched bases: 7. The CDR3 is 15 amino acids. The germline V gene has CDR1 SGHAT and CDR2 FQNNGV. CDR3 region: CASSPYSGPSYEQYF. DNA for the CDR3: TGTGCCAGCAGCCCCTATAGCGGGCCCTCCTACGAGCAGTACTTC.

For this clone: Distinct nucleotide sequences in the sample also encode this CDR3. The chain uses TRBV28 and TRBJ2-7; D remains unclear. V lost 5 bases and J lost 4, with 3 bases in between. The length of the CDR3 is 10 residues. Germline loops: CDR1 MDHEN, CDR2 SYDVKM. In DNA form, the CDR3 reads TGTGCCAGCAGTAATTACGAGCAGTACTTC. Translation: CASSNYEQYF.

CDR3 coding DNA: TGCGCCAGCAGCCAAGATTTAGCGACAGGACGTCAGGGGAAACTGTTTTTT. Translation gives CASSQDLATGRQGKLFF. This chain links TRBV4-1 with TRBJ1-4; D is perhaps TRBD1 (6 bases). V was pared by 0 bases and J by 11 bases, with 22 bases between. The germline V gene has CDR1 MGHRA and CDR2 YSYEKL. The CDR3 sequence is 17 residues long.

The rearrangement links TRBV5-1 to TRBJ2-7; D may correspond to TRBD1 or TRBD2 (6 bases each). This CDR3 is 13 amino acids long. Trimming removed 7 bases at V and 0 bases at J, with 11 bases between. Germline V lookup: CDR1 SGHRS, CDR2 YFSETQ. The CDR3 coding sequence is TGCGCCAGCGGCACGGGGGCCTCCTACGAGCAGTACTTC. It specifies CASGTGASYEQYF.

The chain couples TRBV11-1 to TRBJ2-7, with 9 bases that match TRBD2. V shed 5 bases, J shed 1 base, and the junction held 3 bases outside the gene matches. Germline loops: CDR1 SGHAT, CDR2 FQDESV (reference sequence). This CDR3 comprises 14 residues. The CDR3 loop reads CASSPSGDSYEQYF. Written as DNA, the CDR3 is TGTGCCAGCAGCCCTAGCGGGGATTCCTACGAGCAGTACTTC.

CDR3 sequence reads: CAISGSWGSTSGRIGEQFF. Written as DNA, the CDR3 is TGTGCCATCAGTGGAAGTTGGGGCTCGACTAGCGGGAGGATAGGTGAGCAGTTCTTC. The rearrangement links TRBV10-3 to TRBJ2-1; 13 nucleotides agree with TRBD2. J was trimmed by 9 bases and V by 4 bases; bases with no gene match: 18. Germline V gives CDR1 ENHRY, CDR2 SYGVKD. This CDR3 spans 19 amino acids.

The chain has TRBV7-9 and TRBJ1-1; 10 bases are a match to TRBD1. Germline V gene lookup returns CDR1 SEHNR and CDR2 FQNEAQ (reference sequence). The CDR3 has 14 residues. With V trimmed by 3 bases and J by 6 bases, 4 bases remained unmatched. The DNA for the CDR3 is TGTGCCAGCAGCTTTGACAGGGGGCTTTCTGAAGCTTTCTTT. This codes for CASSFDRGLSEAFF. Based on the CDR3 plus reference TRBV7-9 and TRBJ1-1, the full variable domain is DTGVSQNPRHKITKRGQNVTFRCDPISEHNRLYWYRQTLGQGPEFLTYFQNEAQLEKSRLLSDRFSAERPKGSFSTLEIQRTEQGDSAMYLCASSFDRGLSEAFFGQGTRLTVV.

V is TRBV27 and J is TRBJ2-1; 9 nucleotides match TRBD1. The CDR3 loop spans 17 amino acids. V shed 2 bases and J 2 bases; nucleotides not matched to a gene: 7. Germline lookup yields CDR1 MNHEY and CDR2 SMNVEV (reference sequence). DNA of the CDR3: TGTGCCAGCAGTTTAGTCTTGGGACAGGGTCCCTACAATGAGCAGTTCTTC. Protein sequence: CASSLVLGQGPYNEQFF.

V gene TRBV4-2 combines with J gene TRBJ1-2, with 11 bases aligning to TRBD1. Per germline, CDR1 LGHNA and CDR2 YNFKEQ. The V and J ends lost 0 bases and 8 bases, in that order; junction bases with no gene match: 8. The CDR3 has 16 amino acids. For the CDR3, the DNA is TGTGCCAGCAGCCAAGAAGAAGGACAGGGGGCGCGGGGCTACACCTTC. Amino acids: CASSQEEGQGARGYTF.

The chain is built from TRBV9 and TRBJ2-7; 8 bases align to TRBD2. V lost 7 bases to trimming and J lost 3 bases; unmatched junction nucleotides: 6. CDR3 size: 13 residues. Germline V lookup: CDR1 SGDLS, CDR2 YYNGEE. The CDR3 region is CASAEREFYEQYF. CDR3 DNA: TGTGCCAGCGCCGAGCGGGAGTTCTACGAGCAGTACTTC.

The chain joins TRBV27 to TRBJ2-7, with D perhaps matching TRBD1 (6 bases). Trimming shortened V by 2 bases and J by 6 bases, and 8 bases separated the two germline ends. Germline V gene data show CDR1 as MNHEY and CDR2 as SMNVEV (reference sequence). This CDR3 spans 12 amino acids. CDR3 sequence (DNA): TGTGCCAGCAGTTTAAGAGGGGGCGAGCAGTACTTC. It encodes CASSLRGGEQYF.

The chain combines TRBV28 with TRBJ1-2; D gene ambiguous. The CDR3 is 14 amino acids. V lost 3 bases and J lost 2, with 10 bases in between. CDR1 and CDR2 from the germline V gene are MDHEN and SYDVKM. The CDR3 coding sequence is TGTGCCAGCAGTTTCTCGGCGATCAACTATGGCTACACCTTC. Residues: CASSFSAINYGYTF.

J is TRBJ2-1 and V is TRBV7-9, with no clear D. The CDR3 runs to 10 residues. Per germline, CDR1 SEHNR and CDR2 FQNEAQ (reference sequence). Trimming removed 9 bases at V and 10 bases at J, with 10 bases between. The CDR3 region is CASKLKEQFF. The CDR3 DNA reads as TGTGCCAGTAAATTAAAGGAGCAGTTCTTC.